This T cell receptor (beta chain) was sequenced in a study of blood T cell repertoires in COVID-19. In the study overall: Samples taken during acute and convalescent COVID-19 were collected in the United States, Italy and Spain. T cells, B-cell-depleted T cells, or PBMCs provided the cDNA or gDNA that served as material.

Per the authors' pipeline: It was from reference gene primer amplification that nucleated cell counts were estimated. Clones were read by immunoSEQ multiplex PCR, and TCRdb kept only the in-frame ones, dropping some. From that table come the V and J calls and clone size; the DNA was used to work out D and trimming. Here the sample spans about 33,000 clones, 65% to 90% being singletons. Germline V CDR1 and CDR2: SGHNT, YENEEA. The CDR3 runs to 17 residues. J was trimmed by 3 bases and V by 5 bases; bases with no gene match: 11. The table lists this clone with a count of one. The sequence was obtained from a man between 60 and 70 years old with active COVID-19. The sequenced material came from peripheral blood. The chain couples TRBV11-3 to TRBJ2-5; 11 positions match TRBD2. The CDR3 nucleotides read TGTGCCAGCAGCCCTGGGAGGACTAGCGGGCGTGAAGAGACCCAGTACTTC. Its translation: CASSPGRTSGREETQYF.